This is a list of T cell receptor beta chains from one sample in a study of cytomegalovirus exposure and HLA in healthy donors. Sequencing used immunoSEQ multiplex PCR; TCRdb keeps in-frame clones, though not all of them. The repertoire holds 110,000 or so clones, with 80% to 90% as singletons. Material: PBMCs. Receptor source: a man aged 18 to 29 in good health and CMV-seropositive. The CDR3 runs from the conserved cysteine through the conserved F or W. D genes are given only for firm matches. The size of a clone is reported for some rows only, either as once, few or many, or as a class for expanded clones.

>TRBJ2-7|once|.|TRBV11-2
TGTGCCAGCAGCACACGACTAGTTTCCGACGAGCAGTACTTC
CASSTRLVSDEQYF
>TRBJ2-3|.|TRBD2|TRBV5-1
TGCGCCAGCAGCTTTGCCACTATGACTAGCGGGGGGACAGATACGCAGTATTTT
CASSFATMTSGGTDTQYF
>TRBJ2-2|.|.|TRBV13
TGTGCCAGCAGCTTAGGACTAGCTAACACCGGGGAGCTGTTTTTT
CASSLGLANTGELFF
>TRBJ2-1|once|.|TRBV10-1
TGCGCCAGCAGCAAGGGGCTTGGCGAGCAGTTCTTC
CASSKGLGEQFF
>TRBJ2-5|once|TRBD1|TRBV5-4
TGTGCCAGCAGCCATGAAGGACAGGGGTACCAAGAGACCCAGTACTTC
CASSHEGQGYQETQYF
>TRBJ2-3|.|.|TRBV2
TGTGCCAGCAGTACCAGGGGGGCCGGAGATACGCAGTATTTT
CASSTRGAGDTQYF
>TRBJ1-1|.|TRBD1|TRBV18
TGTGCCAGCTCACCACCGGGACAGCCGAACACTGAAGCTTTCTTT
CASSPPGQPNTEAFF
>TRBJ2-7|.|.|TRBV7-9
TGTGCCAGCAGCCAACAGGGCCACGAGCAGTACTTC
CASSQQGHEQYF
>TRBJ1-4|.|.|TRBV6-1
TGTGCCAGCAGACTAATTGCAACTAATGAAAAACTGTTTTTT
CASRLIATNEKLFF
>TRBJ2-3|medium-sized|TRBD1|TRBV4-2
TGTGCCAGCAGCCAAGGGACAGGGGGCGCAGATACGCAGTATTTT
CASSQGTGGADTQYF
>TRBJ2-1|.|TRBD2|TRBV10-3
TGTGCCATCAGGGCTAGCGGGGGCACCTACAATGAGCAGTTCTTC
CAIRASGGTYNEQFF
>TRBJ2-6|once|.|TRBV28
TGTGCCAGCAGTATGAGCAACGTCCTGACTTTC
CASSMSNVLTF
>TRBJ2-2|.|TRBD1|TRBV7-9
TGTGCCAGCAGCTTACGGGACCTTGACAGGGTTCGAACCGGGGAGCTGTTTTTT
CASSLRDLDRVRTGELFF
>TRBJ1-1|.|TRBD1|TRBV7-9
TGTGCCAGCAGCTCAGCCGACAGGGGAGGTAACACTGAAGCTTTCTTT
CASSSADRGGNTEAFF
>TRBJ2-7|.|.|TRBV7-8
TGTGCCAGCAGCCTTGATCAGACCTACGAGCAGTACTTC
CASSLDQTYEQYF
>TRBJ1-3|.|.|TRBV7-9
TGTGCCAGCAGCCCCCCCACAGGGTCTGGAAACACCATATATTTT
CASSPPTGSGNTIYF
>TRBJ2-7|.|.|TRBV30
TGTGCCTGGAGTTCCCACTCCTACGAGCAGTACTTC
CAWSSHSYEQYF
>TRBJ2-7|.|.|TRBV7-2
TGTGCCAGCAGCGCCCCTAGGACTTCCTACGAGCAGTACTTC
CASSAPRTSYEQYF
>TRBJ1-5|.|.|TRBV5-1
TGTGCCAGCAGCTTGGGGGACTCCCTTCAGCCCCAGCATTTT
CASSLGDSLQPQHF
>TRBJ2-7|once|TRBD1|TRBV4-1
TGCGCCAGCAGCCTCGACAGGGGTACGTACGAGCAGTACTTC
CASSLDRGTYEQYF
>TRBJ2-2|.|.|TRBV4-3
TGCGCCAGCAGCCAAGAGGCACAGGGCTACACCGGGGAGCTGTTTTTT
CASSQEAQGYTGELFF
>TRBJ2-3|.|TRBD2|TRBV7-9
TGTGCCAGCGGCTTGGGGGGGAGGACCCTCACAGATACGCAGTATTTT
CASGLGGRTLTDTQYF
>TRBJ1-2|.|TRBD1|TRBV10-3
TGTGCCATCAGTGTACGGGACAGGGGGGACGAATATGGCTACACCTTC
CAISVRDRGDEYGYTF
>TRBJ2-5|once|.|TRBV10-3
TGTGCCATCAGTGTGGACTCAGGGGCAGAGACCCAGTACTTC
CAISVDSGAETQYF
>TRBJ1-6|.|.|TRBV9
TGTGCCAGCAGCGTAGATGCAGGGAGGATTTCACCCCTCCACTTT
CASSVDAGRISPLHF
>TRBJ1-5|.|.|TRBV28
TGTGCCAGCAGTTTAACCCCGGCAGGGCGCAGCAATCAGCCCCAGCATTTT
CASSLTPAGRSNQPQHF
>TRBJ2-7|.|TRBD1|TRBV4-2
TGTGCCAGCAGCCAAATCGGGACAGTAAGCTCCTACGAGCAGTACTTC
CASSQIGTVSSYEQYF
>TRBJ2-5|few|TRBD2|TRBV7-2
TGTGCCAGCAGCTCAGGACTAGCAACCCAAGAGACCCAGTACTTC
CASSSGLATQETQYF
>TRBJ2-3|.|.|TRBV2
TGTGCCAGCAGCCAACAAGCAGATACGCAGTATTTT
CASSQQADTQYF
>TRBJ2-1|.|.|TRBV5-1
TGCGCCAGCAGCTTGGGAGGCGATGAGCAGTTCTTC
CASSLGGDEQFF
>TRBJ2-7|.|.|TRBV2
TGTGCCAGCAGCCCAGGGAATACCTACGAGCAGTACTTC
CASSPGNTYEQYF
>TRBJ2-5|once|.|TRBV7-9
TGTGCCAGCAGCTTAATTTCAGGGGGGGAGACCCAGTACTTC
CASSLISGGETQYF
>TRBJ2-3|.|.|TRBV7-8
TGTGCCAGCAGCTTAGCGAGGGGGAGAGATACGCAGTATTTT
CASSLARGRDTQYF
>TRBJ1-2|once|.|TRBV6-1
TGTGCCAGCAGTGATGACGGGATACAGATCTATGGCTACACCTTC
CASSDDGIQIYGYTF
>TRBJ1-1|.|.|TRBV28
TGTGCCAGCACCCCGCAACAGGCGAACACTGAAGCTTTCTTT
CASTPQQANTEAFF
>TRBJ2-3|.|TRBD2|TRBV7-2
TGTGCCAGCAGCTCCAGCGGGGGGATAGCCTCCACAGATACGCAGTATTTT
CASSSSGGIASTDTQYF
>TRBJ1-1|.|TRBD1|TRBV6-5
TGTGCCAGCAGTTCGACAGGGTTGAGTGAAGCTTTCTTT
CASSSTGLSEAFF
>TRBJ1-2|.|.|TRBV6-1
TGTGCCAGCAGTGCGCGAGGGAACTATGGCTACACCTTC
CASSARGNYGYTF
>TRBJ1-3|.|TRBD1|TRBV7-2
TGTGCCAGCAGCTTAGGCCAGGGGGCCGCAAACACCATATATTTT
CASSLGQGAANTIYF
>TRBJ2-5|.|TRBD2|TRBV27
TGTGCCAGCAGTCTCTTTGTAAGCGGGGGGCTTCAAGAGACCCAGTACTTC
CASSLFVSGGLQETQYF
>TRBJ2-3|.|TRBD2|TRBV2
TGTGCCAGCAGTGAACCCGGGGACTATTCCTTGGATACGCAGTATTTT
CASSEPGDYSLDTQYF
>TRBJ1-1|.|TRBD1|TRBV27
TGTGCCAGCAGTTTTGACAGGGGATGGAACACTGAAGCTTTCTTT
CASSFDRGWNTEAFF
>TRBJ1-6|once|.|TRBV6-1
TGTGCCAGCAGTCCCGGGACAAACCTTCGGCCCCTCCACTTT
CASSPGTNLRPLHF
>TRBJ1-1|.|TRBD1|TRBV4-2
TGTGCCAGCAGCCAATCCCTGGGACAGATGAACACTGAAGCTTTCTTT
CASSQSLGQMNTEAFF
>TRBJ2-3|.|TRBD2|TRBV7-9
TGTGCCAGCAGCTCGCCCCCTAGCGGGGGAGGCCTCAGGAATTTT
CASSSPPSGGGLRNF
>TRBJ2-7|.|.|TRBV5-6
TGTGCCAGCAGCCCGCCGGGGACACAAACCTACGAGCAGTACTTC
CASSPPGTQTYEQYF
>TRBJ2-3|.|TRBD1|TRBV29-1
TGCAGCGTTGTTAGGGGGCCGGATACGCAGTATTTT
CSVVRGPDTQYF
>TRBJ2-3|.|TRBD2|TRBV5-4
TGTGCCAGCAGCTCTGGCGGGGGGGATAGCACAGATACGCAGTATTTT
CASSSGGGDSTDTQYF
>TRBJ1-3|.|.|TRBV7-6
TGTGCCAGCAGCTTAGTTCAACAGTCTGGAAACACCATATATTTT
CASSLVQQSGNTIYF
>TRBJ2-7|.|TRBD2|TRBV6-1
TGTGCCAGCAGTGAACGGTCTAGCGGGGGCCGGGAGCAGTACTTC
CASSERSSGGREQYF